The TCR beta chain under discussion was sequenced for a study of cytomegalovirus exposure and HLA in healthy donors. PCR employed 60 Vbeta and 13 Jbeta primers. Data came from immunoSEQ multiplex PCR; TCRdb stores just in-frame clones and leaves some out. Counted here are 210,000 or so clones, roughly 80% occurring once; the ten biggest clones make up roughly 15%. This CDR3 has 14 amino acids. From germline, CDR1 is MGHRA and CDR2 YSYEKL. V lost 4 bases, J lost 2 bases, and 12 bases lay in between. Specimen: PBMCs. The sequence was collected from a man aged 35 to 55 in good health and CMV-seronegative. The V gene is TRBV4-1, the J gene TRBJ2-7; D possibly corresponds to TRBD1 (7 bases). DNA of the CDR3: TGCGCCAGCAGCCCAGGGGGGTATACCTACGAGCAGTACTTC. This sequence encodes CASSPGGYTYEQYF.